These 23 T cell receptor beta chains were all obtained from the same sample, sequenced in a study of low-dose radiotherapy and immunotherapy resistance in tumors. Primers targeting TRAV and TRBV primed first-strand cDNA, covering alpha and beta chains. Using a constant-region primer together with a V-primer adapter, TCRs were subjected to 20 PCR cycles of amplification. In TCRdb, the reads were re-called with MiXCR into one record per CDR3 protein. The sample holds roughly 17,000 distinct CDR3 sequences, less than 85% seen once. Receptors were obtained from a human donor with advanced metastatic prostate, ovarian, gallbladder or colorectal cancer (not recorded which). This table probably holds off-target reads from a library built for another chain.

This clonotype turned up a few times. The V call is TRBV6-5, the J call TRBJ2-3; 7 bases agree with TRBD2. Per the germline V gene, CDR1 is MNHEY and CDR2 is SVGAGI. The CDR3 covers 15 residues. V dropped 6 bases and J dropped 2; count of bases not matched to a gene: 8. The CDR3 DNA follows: TGTGCCAGCAGGCGCTCGGGGGGTCTCACAGATACGCAGTATTTT. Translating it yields CASRRSGGLTDTQYF.

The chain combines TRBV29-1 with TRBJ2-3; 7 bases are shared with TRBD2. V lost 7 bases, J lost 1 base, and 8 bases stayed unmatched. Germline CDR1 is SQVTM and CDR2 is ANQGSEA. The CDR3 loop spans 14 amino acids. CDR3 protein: CSGGGGSRTDTQYF. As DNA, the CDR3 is TGCAGCGGGGGGGGAGGGTCTCGCACAGATACGCAGTATTTT.

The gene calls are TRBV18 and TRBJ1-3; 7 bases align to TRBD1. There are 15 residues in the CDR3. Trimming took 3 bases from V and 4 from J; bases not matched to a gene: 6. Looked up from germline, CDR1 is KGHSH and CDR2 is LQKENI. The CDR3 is CASSPRQGSGNTIYF. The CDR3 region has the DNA TGTGCCAGCTCACCGAGACAGGGCTCAGGAAACACCATATATTTT. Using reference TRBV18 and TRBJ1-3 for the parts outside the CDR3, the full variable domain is NAGVMQNPRHLVRRRGQEARLRCSPMKGHSHVYWYRQLPEEGLKFMVYLQKENIIDESGMPKERFSAEFPKEGPSILRIQQVVRGDSAAYFCASSPRQGSGNTIYFGEGSWLTVV.

CDR3 in DNA: TGTGCCAGCAGTTTGGGTTCCGGGGAGACCCAGTACTTC. This encodes CASSLGSGETQYF. V gene TRBV28 combines with J gene TRBJ2-5; D is undetermined. Germline assignment: CDR1 MDHEN and CDR2 SYDVKM. Deletions cut 3 bases from V and 5 bases from J, with 10 bases between. This CDR3 comprises 13 residues.

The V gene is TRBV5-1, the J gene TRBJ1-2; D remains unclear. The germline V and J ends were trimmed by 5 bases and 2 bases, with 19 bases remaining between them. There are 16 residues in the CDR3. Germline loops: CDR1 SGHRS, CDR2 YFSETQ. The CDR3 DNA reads TGCGCCAGCAGTTCCGGCGGAGCGAACAAGAACTATGGCTACACCTTC. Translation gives CASSSGGANKNYGYTF.

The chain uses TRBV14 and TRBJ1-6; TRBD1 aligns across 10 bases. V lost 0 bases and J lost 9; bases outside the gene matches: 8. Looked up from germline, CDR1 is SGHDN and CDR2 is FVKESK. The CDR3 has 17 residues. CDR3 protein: CASSQDRGQGWRSPLHF. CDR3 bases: TGTGCCAGCAGCCAAGATCGGGGACAGGGGTGGCGTTCACCCCTCCACTTT.

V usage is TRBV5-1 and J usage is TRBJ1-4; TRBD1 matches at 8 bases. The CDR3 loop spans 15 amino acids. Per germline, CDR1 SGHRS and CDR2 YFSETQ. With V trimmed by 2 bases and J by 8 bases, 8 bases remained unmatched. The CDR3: CASSLPTGGVEKLFF. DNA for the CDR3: TGCGCCAGCAGCTTACCCACAGGGGGTGTCGAAAAACTGTTTTTT.

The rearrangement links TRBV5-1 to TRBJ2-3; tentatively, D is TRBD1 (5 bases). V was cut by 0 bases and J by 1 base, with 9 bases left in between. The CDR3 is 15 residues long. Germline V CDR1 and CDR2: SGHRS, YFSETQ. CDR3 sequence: CASSLADSRTDTQYF. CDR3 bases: TGCGCCAGCAGCTTGGCTGACAGTCGCACAGATACGCAGTATTTT.

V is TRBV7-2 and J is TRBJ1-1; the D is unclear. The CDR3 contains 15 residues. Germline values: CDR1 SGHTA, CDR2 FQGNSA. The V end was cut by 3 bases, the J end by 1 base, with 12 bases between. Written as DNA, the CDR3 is TGTGCCAGCAGCTTGGATCATTCAAAGAACACTGAAGCTTTCTTT. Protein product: CASSLDHSKNTEAFF.

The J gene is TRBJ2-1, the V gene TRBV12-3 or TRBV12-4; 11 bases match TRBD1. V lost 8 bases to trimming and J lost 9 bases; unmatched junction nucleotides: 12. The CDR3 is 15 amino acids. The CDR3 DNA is TGTGCCAGCGGACCGGAGGACAGGGGGCTCTTTGAGCAGTTCTTC. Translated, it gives CASGPEDRGLFEQFF.

CDR3 DNA sequence: TGCAGCGTAAGGACAGGGTCCTACGAGCAGTACTTC. It translates to CSVRTGSYEQYF. The rearrangement uses TRBV29-1 and TRBJ2-7, with TRBD1 matching over 8 bases. The trim removed 6 bases at V and 1 base at J, leaving 2 bases unmatched. Germline loops: CDR1 SQVTM, CDR2 ANQGSEA. The CDR3 length is 12 residues.

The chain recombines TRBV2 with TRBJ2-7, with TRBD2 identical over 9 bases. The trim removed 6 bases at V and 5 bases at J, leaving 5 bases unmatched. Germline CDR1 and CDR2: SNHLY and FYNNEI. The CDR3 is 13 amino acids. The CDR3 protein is CASSPSGTNEQYF. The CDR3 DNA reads TGTGCCAGCAGCCCTAGCGGGACCAACGAGCAGTACTTC.

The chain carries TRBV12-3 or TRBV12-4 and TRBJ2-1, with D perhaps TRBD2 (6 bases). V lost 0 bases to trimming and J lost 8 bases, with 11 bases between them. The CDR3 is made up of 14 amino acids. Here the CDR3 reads CASSLAFGSYEQFF. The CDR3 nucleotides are TGTGCCAGCAGTTTAGCGTTCGGGAGCTATGAGCAGTTCTTC.

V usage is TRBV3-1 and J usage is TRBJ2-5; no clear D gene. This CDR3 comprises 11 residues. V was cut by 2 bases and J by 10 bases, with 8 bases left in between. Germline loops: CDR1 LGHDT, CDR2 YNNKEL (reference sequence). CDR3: CASSQYWDQYF. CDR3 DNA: TGTGCCAGCAGCCAATATTGGGACCAGTACTTC.

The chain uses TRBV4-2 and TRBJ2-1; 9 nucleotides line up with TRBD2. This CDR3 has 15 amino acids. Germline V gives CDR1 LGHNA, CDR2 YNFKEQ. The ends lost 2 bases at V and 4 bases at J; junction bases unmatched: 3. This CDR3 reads CASSQFLAGYNEQFF. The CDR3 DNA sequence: TGTGCCAGCAGCCAATTTCTAGCGGGATACAATGAGCAGTTCTTC.

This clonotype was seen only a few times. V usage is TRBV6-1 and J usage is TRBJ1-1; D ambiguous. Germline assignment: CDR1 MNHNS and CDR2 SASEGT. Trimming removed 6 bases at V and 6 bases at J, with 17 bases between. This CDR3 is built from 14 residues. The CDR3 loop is CASRIDPVGPEAFF. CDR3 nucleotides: TGTGCCAGCAGGATAGACCCAGTCGGCCCTGAAGCTTTCTTT.

As DNA, the CDR3 is TGTGCCAGTAGTCCAAAGGGACTAAAAGGGACAGGTGGCCACCAAGAGACCCAGTACTTC. It is translated as CASSPKGLKGTGGHQETQYF. The rearrangement links TRBV19 to TRBJ2-5; weak D call: TRBD1 (8 bases). The germline V gene encodes CDR1 LNHDA and CDR2 SQIVND (reference sequence). There are 20 residues in the CDR3. Deletions cut 5 bases from V and 0 bases from J, with 28 bases between. The full variable domain, in which reference TRBV19 and TRBJ2-5 provide the parts outside the CDR3, is DGGITQSPKYLFRKEGQNVTLSCEQNLNHDAMYWYRQDPGQGLRLIYYSQIVNDFQKGDIAEGYSVSREKKESFPLTVTSAQKNPTAFYLCASSPKGLKGTGGHQETQYFGPGTRLLVL.

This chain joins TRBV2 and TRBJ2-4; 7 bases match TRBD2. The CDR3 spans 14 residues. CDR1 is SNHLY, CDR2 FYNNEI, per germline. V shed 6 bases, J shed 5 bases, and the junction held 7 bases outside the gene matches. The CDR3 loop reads CASRRSGLQNIQYF. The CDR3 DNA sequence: TGTGCCAGCAGACGTAGCGGGCTTCAAAACATTCAGTACTTC.

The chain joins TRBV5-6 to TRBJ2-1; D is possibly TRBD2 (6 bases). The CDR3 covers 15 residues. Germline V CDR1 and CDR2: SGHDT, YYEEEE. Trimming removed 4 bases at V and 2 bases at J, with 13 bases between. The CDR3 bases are TGTGCCAGCAGCGCGTTGGGGGGTGCCTACAATGAGCAGTTCTTC. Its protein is CASSALGGAYNEQFF.

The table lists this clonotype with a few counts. The CDR3 DNA sequence: TGTGCCATCACCCGGACCCCATCTACCTACGAGCAGTACTTC. Protein sequence: CAITRTPSTYEQYF. The chain has TRBV10-3 and TRBJ2-7, with D uncertain. Trimming took 7 bases from V and 2 from J, leaving 15 bases between them. Germline V gene lookup returns CDR1 ENHRY and CDR2 SYGVKD. The CDR3 extends over 14 amino acids.

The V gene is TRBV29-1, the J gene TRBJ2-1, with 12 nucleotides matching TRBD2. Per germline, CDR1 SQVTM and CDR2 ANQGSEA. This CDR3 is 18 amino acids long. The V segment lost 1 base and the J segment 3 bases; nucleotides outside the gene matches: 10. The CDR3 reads CSVEGSSGGAILYNEQFF. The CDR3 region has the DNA TGCAGCGTTGAAGGTTCTAGCGGGGGGGCGATTCTCTACAATGAGCAGTTCTTC.

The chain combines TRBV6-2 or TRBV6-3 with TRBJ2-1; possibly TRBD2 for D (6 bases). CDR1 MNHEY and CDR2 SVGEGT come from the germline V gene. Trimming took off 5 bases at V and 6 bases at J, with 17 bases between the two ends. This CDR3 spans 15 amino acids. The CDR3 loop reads CASSVLAIGTNEQFF. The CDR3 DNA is TGTGCCAGCAGTGTTCTAGCGATAGGGACCAATGAGCAGTTCTTC.

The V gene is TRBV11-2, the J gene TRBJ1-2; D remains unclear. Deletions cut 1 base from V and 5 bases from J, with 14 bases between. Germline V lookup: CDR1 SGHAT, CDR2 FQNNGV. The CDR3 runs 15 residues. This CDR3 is CASSLAPLSPYGYTF. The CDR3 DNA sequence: TGTGCCAGCAGCTTAGCCCCTCTCTCACCATATGGCTACACCTTC.